This TCR beta chain was sequenced during a study of PD-1 blockade in classical Hodgkin lymphoma. Each patient's relapse followed autologous stem cell transplantation, and brentuximab vedotin exposure varied. Sequencing used immunoSEQ multiplex PCR; TCRdb keeps in-frame clones, though not all of them. The sample consists of about 800 clones, roughly 72% of them appearing once. The CDR3 runs to 13 residues. V was cut by 6 bases and J by 8 bases, with 16 bases left in between. The germline V gene encodes CDR1 SNHLY and CDR2 FYNNEI. V is TRBV2 and J is TRBJ1-2, with D maybe TRBD1 (6 bases). This TCR derives from a human donor with classical Hodgkin lymphoma. This material consisted of peripheral blood mononuclear cells (PBMCs), taken at baseline. CDR3 region: CASRDDRSGGYTF. The CDR3 DNA reads TGTGCCAGCAGGGATGACAGGTCGGGAGGCTACACCTTC.